These 20 T cell receptor beta chains were all obtained from the same sample, sequenced in a study of blood T cell repertoires in COVID-19. Produced via immunoSEQ multiplex PCR; TCRdb's table is partial and in-frame only. This table has roughly 61,000 clones, 90% appearing once. Sequenced: peripheral blood. These receptors were obtained from an elderly man with acute or convalescent COVID-19.

The chain links TRBV19 to TRBJ1-1; 9 bases line up with TRBD1. This CDR3 spans 17 amino acids. Trimming at V came to 3 bases and at J to 4 bases, leaving 12 bases not matched to a gene. The germline V gene encodes CDR1 LNHDA and CDR2 SQIVND (reference sequence). CDR3 in amino acids: CASSIYTHLTGGTEAFF. CDR3 DNA sequence: TGTGCCAGTAGTATCTACACGCATTTGACAGGGGGCACTGAAGCTTTCTTT.

This chain links TRBV6-5 with TRBJ1-6, with a weak D call TRBD1 (5 bases). The V end was cut by 8 bases, the J end by 7 bases, with 9 bases between. The CDR3 is 12 amino acids. CDR1 is MNHEY, CDR2 SVGAGI, per germline. In nucleotides, the CDR3 is TGTGCCAGCGGGACTCTCAATTCACCCCTCCACTTT. Translating it yields CASGTLNSPLHF.

V gene TRBV5-1 combines with J gene TRBJ1-6; no definite D call. V was trimmed by 4 bases and J by 0 bases, leaving 14 bases between them. CDR1 and CDR2 from the germline V gene are SGHRS and YFSETQ. The CDR3 is 17 residues long. The CDR3 DNA follows: TGCGCCAGCAGCAAAACAGCAACGAACTCCTATAATTCACCCCTCCACTTT. Its translation: CASSKTATNSYNSPLHF.

This clone is a singleton in its sample. The same CDR3 arises from other DNA sequences in this sample as well. The genes are TRBV7-2 and TRBJ2-2, with D maybe TRBD2 (5 bases). Deletions cut 5 bases from V and 1 base from J, with 8 bases between. CDR3 length equals 14 residues. CDR1 SGHTA and CDR2 FQGNSA come from the germline V gene. The CDR3 DNA is TGTGCCAGCAGCCCCGGACTGAACACCGGGGAGCTGTTTTTT. Encoded protein: CASSPGLNTGELFF.

The CDR3 loop is CASSEAPGLAGSGETQYF. DNA for the CDR3: TGTGCCAGCAGTGAAGCGCCGGGACTAGCGGGGTCAGGGGAGACCCAGTACTTC. The chain links TRBV6-1 to TRBJ2-5, with 13 positions matching TRBD2. This CDR3 is built from 18 residues. Germline CDR1 is MNHNS and CDR2 is SASEGT. V shed 0 bases, J shed 5 bases, and the junction held 9 bases outside the gene matches.

This sequence joins TRBV4-1 and TRBJ2-3; 8 nucleotides agree with TRBD1. From germline, CDR1 is MGHRA and CDR2 YSYEKL. The CDR3 totals 15 residues. The V gene end was trimmed by 3 bases and the J gene end by 0 bases; junction bases not matched to a gene: 2. In DNA form, the CDR3 reads TGCGCCAGCAGCCAGACAGGGGCTAGCACAGATACGCAGTATTTT. This gives the protein CASSQTGASTDTQYF.

The chain is built from TRBV3-1 (or the pseudogene TRBV3-2) and TRBJ2-7, with 11 bases identical to TRBD2. The V segment lost 2 bases and the J segment 9 bases; nucleotides outside the gene matches: 9. Germline V lookup: CDR1 LGHDT, CDR2 YNNKEL (reference sequence). This CDR3 comprises 15 residues. In DNA form, the CDR3 reads TGTGCCAGCAGCCAACCGGGGACTAGCGGCCGACGGCAGTACTTC. Translation gives CASSQPGTSGRRQYF.

The chain is built from TRBV6-6 and TRBJ2-7, with TRBD1 matching over 9 bases. V dropped 5 bases and J dropped 0; count of bases not matched to a gene: 8. The CDR3 is made up of 16 amino acids. Germline assignment: CDR1 MNHNY and CDR2 SVGAGI (reference sequence). The CDR3 loop is CASSLNDRGNSYEQYF. As DNA, the CDR3 is TGTGCCAGCAGTCTTAATGACAGGGGGAACTCCTACGAGCAGTACTTC.

The chain has TRBV6-5 and TRBJ2-5, with 10 bases fitting TRBD2. With 8 bases clipped from V and 5 bases from J, the junction kept 11 bases outside the gene matches. The CDR3 has 15 amino acids. Germline lookup yields CDR1 MNHEY and CDR2 SVGAGI. Here the CDR3 reads CASGASGGSRETQYF. The DNA of the CDR3 is TGTGCCAGCGGAGCTAGCGGGGGTTCCAGGGAGACCCAGTACTTC.

The chain couples TRBV6-5 to TRBJ1-2; 7 bases align to TRBD1. V was clipped by 1 base and J by 4 bases; unmatched bases: 9. CDR3 size: 16 residues. Germline assignment: CDR1 MNHEY and CDR2 SVGAGI. The CDR3 DNA follows: TGTGCCAGCAGTTACTTTGGACAGGCCGGCGGCTATGGCTACACCTTC. Translated: CASSYFGQAGGYGYTF.

The V gene is TRBV27, the J gene TRBJ1-2; a possible D gene is TRBD1 (5 bases). This CDR3 contains 14 residues. The germline V gene encodes CDR1 MNHEY and CDR2 SMNVEV (reference sequence). Trimming left V 6 bases short and J 3 bases short, with 14 bases between. CDR3: CASRLKGNDYGYTF. CDR3 nucleotide sequence: TGTGCCAGCAGATTAAAGGGGAACGACTATGGCTACACCTTC.

The chain joins TRBV6-1 to TRBJ2-7, with D perhaps matching TRBD1 (5 bases). This CDR3 contains 14 residues. Germline V gene lookup returns CDR1 MNHNS and CDR2 SASEGT. Trimming stripped 2 bases from V and 12 bases from J, with 20 bases between. CDR3: CASSEIEQRRGTYF. Here the CDR3 DNA reads TGTGCCAGCAGTGAAATCGAACAGAGAAGGGGTACGTACTTC.

The V gene is TRBV27, the J gene TRBJ1-2, with unresolved D. V was clipped by 4 bases and J by 8 bases, with 11 bases between them. CDR1 and CDR2 from the germline V gene are MNHEY and SMNVEV (reference sequence). CDR3 size: 12 residues. The CDR3 DNA sequence: TGTGCCAGCAGTTCTAACACGGGAGGCTACACCTTC. This gives the protein CASSSNTGGYTF.

The chain combines TRBV19 with TRBJ1-5; 8 nucleotides line up with TRBD1. This CDR3 is built from 13 residues. The J segment lost 7 bases and the V segment lost 5 bases, leaving 4 bases of the junction unmatched. Germline V gene lookup returns CDR1 LNHDA and CDR2 SQIVND (reference sequence). The chain's CDR3 is CASSGTGGQPQHF. DNA of the CDR3: TGTGCCAGTAGTGGGACAGGAGGCCAGCCCCAGCATTTT.

The rearrangement joins TRBV5-1 to TRBJ2-7, with TRBD1 as a possible D gene (6 bases). Per germline, CDR1 SGHRS and CDR2 YFSETQ. The CDR3 runs 12 residues. Trimming stripped 2 bases from V and 6 bases from J, with 9 bases between. The DNA for the CDR3 is TGCGCCAGCAGCTTACAGGGATCCGAGCAGTACTTC. Translated: CASSLQGSEQYF.

V is TRBV18 and J is TRBJ1-1, with D possibly matching TRBD1 (5 bases). Deletions cut 6 bases from V and 0 bases from J, with 8 bases between. The CDR3 loop spans 13 amino acids. Germline CDR1 and CDR2: KGHSH and LQKENI. CDR3 sequence reads: CASSADMNTEAFF. The CDR3 bases are TGTGCCAGCTCGGCGGACATGAACACTGAAGCTTTCTTT.

The J gene is TRBJ1-1, the V gene TRBV29-1, with TRBD1 identical over 9 bases. CDR3 length: 15 amino acids. Germline values: CDR1 SQVTM, CDR2 ANQGSEA. V lost 3 bases to trimming and J lost 4 bases; unmatched junction nucleotides: 9. CDR3 sequence: CSVEGGQGAGTEAFF. DNA for the CDR3: TGCAGCGTTGAGGGGGGACAGGGTGCGGGCACTGAAGCTTTCTTT.

The chain combines TRBV30 with TRBJ1-1, with D hard to call. The V gene's germline CDR1 is GTSNPN and CDR2 SVGIG (reference sequence). Trimming cost V 1 base and J 1 base, with 4 bases left between them. CDR3 length: 12 amino acids. The CDR3 loop is CAWSGQNTEAFF. CDR3 sequence (DNA): TGTGCCTGGAGTGGGCAGAACACTGAAGCTTTCTTT.

This chain joins TRBV14 and TRBJ1-1, with a tentative D call TRBD1 (6 bases). This CDR3 has 14 residues. Between the trimmed V and J ends, which lost 2 bases and 10 bases, there was a span of 17 bases. Germline V lookup: CDR1 SGHDN, CDR2 FVKESK. CDR3 nucleotides: TGTGCCAGCAGCCAACTAACCACAACAGGGAGAGCTTTCTTT. Translating it yields CASSQLTTTGRAFF.

The chain employs TRBV5-6 and TRBJ1-4, with 9 bases that match TRBD1. The V gene's germline CDR1 is SGHDT and CDR2 YYEEEE. The CDR3 has 17 residues. The J segment lost 7 bases and the V segment lost 3 bases, leaving 13 bases of the junction unmatched. CDR3 protein: CASSSGGIQGAGEKLFF. The CDR3 DNA is TGTGCCAGCAGCTCCGGAGGGATACAGGGGGCGGGTGAAAAACTGTTTTTT.